This entry concerns a single T cell receptor beta chain. The target antigen is unknown. Germline trimming cut 4 bases from V and 6 bases from J; bases unmatched to any gene: 8. The V gene's germline CDR1 is SQVTM and CDR2 ANQGSEA. CDR3 length: 14 amino acids. This specimen belongs to a study of cytomegalovirus exposure and HLA in healthy donors. Overall study findings and caveats: Analysis was performed later, and it showed HLA-associated TCR beta chains to be more clonally expanded than equally common others.

The PCR was carried out with 60 Vbeta primers and 13 Jbeta primers. This table comes from immunoSEQ multiplex PCR, and its TCRdb copy is limited to in-frame clones, with some not included. The sample yields roughly 130,000 clones, approximately 76% seen once. The TCR originated in a man aged 40-49 years in good health and CMV-seronegative. The chain has TRBV29-1 and TRBJ2-1; 8 bases fit TRBD1. Input material: PBMCs. The CDR3 loop reads CSVVDRAFSNEQFF. CDR3 DNA sequence: TGCAGCGTTGTGGACAGGGCCTTCAGCAATGAGCAGTTCTTC.